Presented here are 22 T cell receptor beta chains from one specimen sequenced in a study of T-cell memory formation after mild COVID-19. TCRdb re-called the 5' RACE reads with MiXCR, one entry per CDR3 protein. Of around 340,000 distinct CDR3 sequences in the sample, roughly 13% are singletons; the top ten hold 22%. Sample: PBMCs or a T cell subset sorted from them (not recorded which). The receptors were sampled from a man between 18 and 29 years old who had mild COVID-19 (a few samples of this study predate the infection). Cell type and time point are not known.

The chain combines TRBV5-4 with TRBJ2-7, with D perhaps matching TRBD1 (6 bases). Per germline, CDR1 SGHNT and CDR2 YYREEE (reference sequence). The length of the CDR3 is 14 residues. The ends were cut back, 3 bases at V and 1 base at J, with 11 bases in the middle. CDR3 bases: TGTGCCAGCAGCTATACAGGGTTGTCCTACGAGCAGTACTTC. Encoded protein: CASSYTGLSYEQYF.

The chain carries TRBV5-6 and TRBJ2-1, with 7 bases lining up with TRBD1. CDR1 is SGHDT, CDR2 YYEEEE, per germline. The J segment lost 6 bases and the V segment lost 9 bases, leaving 12 bases of the junction unmatched. The CDR3 covers 14 residues. The CDR3 loop is CATSSLTGVNEQFF. The CDR3 DNA reads TGTGCCACTTCGTCTCTCACAGGGGTCAATGAGCAGTTCTTC.

This clonotype was seen many times. The chain joins TRBV6-1 to TRBJ2-5, with D possibly being TRBD1 or TRBD2 (6 bases each). This CDR3 contains 16 residues. Germline V CDR1 and CDR2: MNHNS, SASEGT. V shed 3 bases and J shed 2 bases, with 16 bases lying between them. Here the CDR3 reads CASSDPGQGRQETQYF. CDR3 in DNA: TGTGCCAGCAGTGATCCGGGGCAGGGGAGGCAAGAGACCCAGTACTTC.

This clonotype occurred a few times. The rearrangement links TRBV28 to TRBJ1-6; D remains unclear. V shed 5 bases and J shed 10 bases, with 9 bases lying between them. This CDR3 contains 12 residues. Germline V gives CDR1 MDHEN, CDR2 SYDVKM. The CDR3 DNA follows: TGTGCCAGCAGTGGCCGGGGATCACCCCTCCACTTT. It encodes CASSGRGSPLHF.

In its sample, this clonotype was seen a few times. The chain employs TRBV12-3 or TRBV12-4 and TRBJ2-1, with D possibly matching TRBD2 (6 bases). V shed 6 bases and J shed 10 bases, with 25 bases lying between them. The CDR3 is 16 amino acids. The CDR3 DNA reads as TGTGCCAGCAGGCCCACCGGCGGCGGACTATTGATCGAGCAGTTCTTC. Translation: CASRPTGGGLLIEQFF.

The V and J genes are TRBV7-3 and TRBJ2-3; weak D call: TRBD2 (5 bases). V dropped 5 bases and J dropped 6 bases, with 18 bases sitting between them. The germline gives CDR1 SGHTA, CDR2 FQGTGA. The CDR3 totals 15 residues. The CDR3 loop reads CASSQRAVGKDTQYF. The CDR3 coding sequence is TGTGCCAGCAGCCAGAGGGCAGTGGGCAAGGATACGCAGTATTTT.

The CDR3 DNA is TGTGCCAGCAGCCCCCTGGGGCGGGGATACACAGATACGCAGTATTTT. Translation: CASSPLGRGYTDTQYF. The chain is built from TRBV7-9 and TRBJ2-3; TRBD2 might be the D (6 bases). Trimming pared 5 bases from V and 2 bases from J, leaving 17 bases between. This CDR3 is built from 16 residues. Germline loops: CDR1 SEHNR, CDR2 FQNEAQ (reference sequence).

In this sample, this clonotype turned up a few times. The V call is TRBV30, the J call TRBJ1-1; D perhaps matches TRBD1 (5 bases). Germline-derived CDR1 and CDR2 are GTSNPN and SVGIG (reference sequence). Between the trimmed V and J ends, which lost 3 bases and 5 bases, there was a span of 10 bases. This CDR3 comprises 12 residues. The CDR3, as DNA: TGTGCCTGGAGCGGGGGAGTTACTGAAGCTTTCTTT. Protein sequence: CAWSGGVTEAFF.

This clonotype has a handful of counts. The rearrangement joins TRBV7-2 to TRBJ1-3; D unresolved. From germline, CDR1 is SGHTA and CDR2 FQGNSA. This CDR3 region has 15 residues. V lost 5 bases, J lost 1 base, and 12 bases lay in between. As DNA, the CDR3 is TGTGCCAGCAGCCAGATGTTAGGATCTGGAAACACCATATATTTT. It encodes CASSQMLGSGNTIYF.

This clonotype has at least ten counts. J is TRBJ2-4 and V is TRBV5-1; D assignment may be TRBD1 or TRBD2 (5 bases each). Germline loops: CDR1 SGHRS, CDR2 YFSETQ. Trimming stripped 3 bases from V and 0 bases from J, with 16 bases between. This CDR3 is 17 amino acids long. Here the CDR3 reads CASSSGPTVLAKNIQYF. DNA for the CDR3: TGCGCCAGCAGCTCGGGGCCGACAGTTCTAGCCAAAAACATTCAGTACTTC.

J is TRBJ2-5 and V is TRBV3-1; D is possibly TRBD2 (5 bases). The CDR3 has 15 amino acids. Between the trimmed V and J ends, which lost 0 bases and 7 bases, there was a span of 15 bases. Per germline, CDR1 LGHDT and CDR2 YNNKEL (reference sequence). The CDR3 coding sequence is TGTGCCAGCAGCCAAGAGCCCCGGGGAGCCCCGACCCAGTACTTC. The encoded protein is CASSQEPRGAPTQYF.

This clonotype was seen only a few times. The rearrangement uses TRBV5-1 and TRBJ2-7, with D perhaps TRBD1 (5 bases). The CDR3 extends over 14 amino acids. V lost 0 bases to trimming and J lost 6 bases, with 13 bases between them. CDR1 and CDR2 from the germline V gene are SGHRS and YFSETQ. DNA of the CDR3: TGCGCCAGCAGCTTGGGTGGGGCGCTCGGCGAGCAGTACGTC. Residues: CASSLGGALGEQYV.

The rearrangement uses TRBV4-1 and TRBJ1-2; TRBD1 is a possible D gene (5 bases). CDR1 MGHRA and CDR2 YSYEKL come from the germline V gene. Trimming cost V 1 base and J 8 bases, with 11 bases left between them. CDR3 size: 13 residues. The CDR3 bases are TGCGCCAGCAGCCAAGTTAGCAGGGAAGGCTACACCTTC. It codes for CASSQVSREGYTF.

This clonotype has a handful of counts. The rearrangement links TRBV3-1 to TRBJ1-6; D is perhaps TRBD1 (5 bases). Trimming took off 7 bases at V and 5 bases at J, with 9 bases between the two ends. The CDR3 is 13 residues long. Germline CDR1 reads LGHDT; CDR2 reads YNNKEL (reference sequence). The CDR3 spells CASNRGDNSPLHF. The CDR3, as DNA: TGTGCCAGCAACCGGGGCGATAATTCACCCCTCCACTTT. Variable domain in full (rest from reference TRBV3-1 and TRBJ1-6): DTAVSQTPKYLVTQMGNDKSIKCEQNLGHDTMYWYKQDSKKFLKIMFSYNNKELIINETVPNRFSPKSPDKAHLNLHINSLELGDSAVYFCASNRGDNSPLHFGNGTRLTVT.

Many counts were recorded for this clonotype. The chain couples TRBV28 to TRBJ1-3, with D possibly matching TRBD1 (5 bases). The CDR3 is made up of 14 amino acids. The germline gives CDR1 MDHEN, CDR2 SYDVKM. V lost 7 bases and J 2 bases, leaving 12 bases between the germline ends. The CDR3 nucleotides read TGTGCCAGCATCGGGGGGTGGCCTGGAAACACCATATATTTT. The encoded protein is CASIGGWPGNTIYF.

This chain links TRBV25-1 with TRBJ2-5, with D perhaps assigned TRBD1 or TRBD2 (5 bases each). Trimming took off 0 bases at V and 4 bases at J, with 12 bases between the two ends. The germline V gene encodes CDR1 MGHDK and CDR2 SYGVNS. The CDR3 totals 15 residues. This chain's CDR3 is CASSEYFLGTETQYF. The CDR3 nucleotides are TGTGCCAGCAGTGAATACTTTCTTGGGACAGAGACCCAGTACTTC.

The chain has TRBV6-6 and TRBJ1-5, with D perhaps TRBD1 (6 bases). Trimming stripped 5 bases from V and 7 bases from J, with 9 bases between. Germline assignment: CDR1 MNHNY and CDR2 SVGAGI (reference sequence). CDR3 length: 12 residues. Here the CDR3 DNA reads TGTGCCAGCAGTACAGGGTACCAGCCCCAGCATTTT. It is translated as CASSTGYQPQHF.

This clonotype has a handful of counts. The rearrangement uses TRBV7-9 and TRBJ1-5; D uncertain. Germline V lookup: CDR1 SEHNR, CDR2 FQNEAQ (reference sequence). Deletions cut 1 base from V and 1 base from J, with 8 bases between. The CDR3 covers 15 residues. CDR3 sequence reads: CASSLGLGSNQPQHF. CDR3 nucleotide sequence: TGTGCCAGCAGCTTAGGGCTCGGGAGCAATCAGCCCCAGCATTTT.

This clonotype has more than one count but fewer than ten. The CDR3 loop is CATAQGSTDTQYF. The DNA for the CDR3 is TGCGCCACCGCACAGGGATCCACAGATACGCAGTATTTT. J is TRBJ2-3 and V is TRBV5-1, with D possibly TRBD1 on 6 matching bases. This CDR3 is built from 13 residues. The germline V and J ends were trimmed by 9 bases and 2 bases, with 13 bases remaining between them. Germline CDR1 SGHRS, CDR2 YFSETQ.

This clonotype has just a few counts. The rearrangement links TRBV29-1 to TRBJ2-1; D not resolved. Between the trimmed V and J ends, which lost 8 bases and 7 bases, there was a span of 12 bases. The CDR3 consists of 11 residues. Germline V gene lookup returns CDR1 SQVTM and CDR2 ANQGSEA. Written as DNA, the CDR3 is TGCAGCCCCGAGGCCTTGAATGAGCAGTTCTTC. It is translated as CSPEALNEQFF.

This clonotype was seen a handful of times. The chain has TRBV6-1 and TRBJ1-1, with 7 positions matching TRBD1. The J segment lost 1 base and the V segment lost 6 bases, leaving 8 bases of the junction unmatched. Germline V lookup: CDR1 MNHNS, CDR2 SASEGT. This CDR3 comprises 15 residues. CDR3 DNA: TGTGCCAGCAGGGATCGGACAGGAGGGAACACTGAAGCTTTCTTT. It specifies CASRDRTGGNTEAFF.

This rearrangement joins TRBV20-1 to TRBJ2-4, with 8 bases aligning to TRBD1. The CDR3 sequence is 15 residues long. Germline V gene data show CDR1 as DFQATT and CDR2 as SNEGSKA (reference sequence). The trim removed 0 bases at V and 4 bases at J, leaving 5 bases unmatched. The CDR3 DNA is TGCAGTGCTAGAGATTCCAGGGGGCTGAAAAACATTCAGTACTTC. It specifies CSARDSRGLKNIQYF.